This TCR beta chain stems from a study of blood T cell repertoires in COVID-19. This table comes from immunoSEQ multiplex PCR, and its TCRdb copy is limited to in-frame clones, with some not included. The sample yields 150,000 to 200,000 clones, approximately 89% seen once. The ends were cut back, 4 bases at V and 7 bases at J, with 10 bases in the middle. From germline, CDR1 is MNHEY and CDR2 SMNVEV (reference sequence). The CDR3 loop spans 12 amino acids. Sequencing was carried out using PBMCs or T cells enriched from blood (not recorded which). This TCR came from a woman aged 18-29 years who had recovered from COVID-19. This chain links TRBV27 with TRBJ1-1; D is perhaps TRBD1 (5 bases). The CDR3 reads CASSYGGGEAFF. The CDR3 nucleotides read TGTGCCAGCAGTTACGGGGGAGGTGAAGCTTTCTTT.